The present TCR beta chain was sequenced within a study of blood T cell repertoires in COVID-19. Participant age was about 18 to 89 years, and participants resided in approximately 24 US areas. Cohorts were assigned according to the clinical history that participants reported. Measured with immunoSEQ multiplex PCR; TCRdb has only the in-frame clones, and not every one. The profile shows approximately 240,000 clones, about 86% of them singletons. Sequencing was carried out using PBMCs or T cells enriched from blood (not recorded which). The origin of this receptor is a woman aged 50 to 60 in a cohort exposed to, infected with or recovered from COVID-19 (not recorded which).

The CDR3 DNA reads TGTGCCAGCAGTTCAGGGAACTATAATTCACCCCTCCACTTT. It yields the protein CASSSGNYNSPLHF. The chain links TRBV28 to TRBJ1-6; tentatively, D is TRBD1 (5 bases). The V gene's germline CDR1 is MDHEN and CDR2 SYDVKM. This CDR3 comprises 14 residues. V was pared by 4 bases and J by 3 bases, with 7 bases between.